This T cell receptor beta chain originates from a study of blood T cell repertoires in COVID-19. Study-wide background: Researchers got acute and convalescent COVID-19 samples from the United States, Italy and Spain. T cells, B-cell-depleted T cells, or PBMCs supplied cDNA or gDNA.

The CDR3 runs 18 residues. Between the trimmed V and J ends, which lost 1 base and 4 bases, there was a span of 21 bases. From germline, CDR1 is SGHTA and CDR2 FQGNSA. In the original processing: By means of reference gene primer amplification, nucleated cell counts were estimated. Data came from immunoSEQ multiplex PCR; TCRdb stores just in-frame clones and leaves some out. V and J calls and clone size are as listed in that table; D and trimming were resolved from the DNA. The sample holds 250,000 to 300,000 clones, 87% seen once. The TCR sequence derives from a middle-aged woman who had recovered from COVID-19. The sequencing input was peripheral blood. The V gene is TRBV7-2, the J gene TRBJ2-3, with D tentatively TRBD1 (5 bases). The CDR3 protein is CASSLVQGSFLVADTQYF. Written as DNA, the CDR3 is TGTGCCAGCAGCTTAGTTCAGGGAAGCTTTTTGGTCGCAGATACGCAGTATTTT.